This TCR beta chain was observed in a study of blood T cells in healthy people across ages. Aged about 6 to 95, donors were systemically healthy Caucasians from Russia. Peripheral blood, roughly 9.3 milliliters per donor, was collected. The authors ran a second PCR of about 7 to 11 cycles using a sample-barcoded 5' primer and a J-beta primer mix. Per-sample output comprised a minimum of 3 million paired-end reads containing CDR3. TCRdb processed the 5' RACE reads anew with MiXCR; each CDR3 protein has one entry. The sample includes fewer than 1 million distinct CDR3 sequences, under 45% of them seen just once. V lost 0 bases, J lost 2 bases, and 16 bases lay in between. CDR3 length: 16 residues. Germline V gives CDR1 DFQATT, CDR2 SNEGSKA (reference sequence). The study's findings and limits: Long-lived and aged donors differed, with more naive CD4+ cells and higher diversity in the long-lived.

This clonotype showed up just a few times. Its antigen is not identified. This may come from a read error, since a much larger clone is one base off. The sequenced material came from blood. This receptor was identified in a man aged 55 to 70 in good health. The chain joins TRBV20-1 to TRBJ1-2, with D hard to call. The CDR3 region is CSARDLVAADNYGYTF. Here the CDR3 DNA reads TGCAGTGCTAGAGATCTGGTCGCCGCGGACAACTATGGCTACACCTTC.